This is a list of T cell receptor beta chains from one sample in a study of a mutant IDH1 vaccine in newly diagnosed glioma. TCRdb keeps only in-frame clones here, not all; method: immunoSEQ multiplex PCR. The table includes approximately 62,000 clones, approximately 85% detected once. The antigens of these receptors remain unknown. Sequenced material: PBMCs, taken from a glioma patient whose treatment included an IDH1 peptide vaccine. These TCRs come from a man younger than 45 with glioma. Each CDR3 is given with its conserved first and last residue. Each record gives: J gene, V gene, clone size, D gene, CDR3 DNA, CDR3 protein. A D gene is named only where the DNA matches it firmly. Rows give clone size only sometimes, using once, few, many, or a class for an expanded clone.

J: TRBJ1-5; V: TRBV12-5; size: -; D: -; DNA: TGTGCTAGTGGTTTGTATCTACAAAGCAATCAGCCCCAGCATTTT; CDR3: CASGLYLQSNQPQHF
J: TRBJ1-1; V: TRBV5-1; size: -; D: -; DNA: TGCGCCAGCAGCTCGGGGGGAGGGATGAACACTGAAGCTTTCTTT; CDR3: CASSSGGGMNTEAFF
J: TRBJ2-3; V: TRBV6-1; size: -; D: -; DNA: TGTGCCAGCAGCCCTGGGCACTTCAGGACAGATACGCAGTATTTT; CDR3: CASSPGHFRTDTQYF
J: TRBJ1-1; V: TRBV12-5; size: -; D: -; DNA: TGTGCTAGTGGTTTGCTCTCCACCGTTAACACTGAAGCTTTCTTT; CDR3: CASGLLSTVNTEAFF
J: TRBJ1-2; V: TRBV2; size: few; D: TRBD1; DNA: TGTGCCAGCAGTGGGGACAGGGGGTATGGCTACACCTTC; CDR3: CASSGDRGYGYTF
J: TRBJ2-3; V: TRBV5-1; size: -; D: -; DNA: TGCGCCAGCAGCGCATACAATGGAGATACGCAGTATTTT; CDR3: CASSAYNGDTQYF
J: TRBJ2-1; V: TRBV5-6; size: -; D: TRBD2; DNA: TGTGCCAGCAGCTTGTTAGCGGGGGGGAGCTACAATGAGCAGTTCTTC; CDR3: CASSLLAGGSYNEQFF
J: TRBJ1-1; V: TRBV15; size: -; D: TRBD1; DNA: TGTGCCACCAGCAGAGATGGGACAGCGAACACTGAAGCTTTCTTT; CDR3: CATSRDGTANTEAFF
J: TRBJ1-2; V: TRBV5-4; size: -; D: -; DNA: TGTGCCAGCAGCTTGGCGGGGCAGCTTTTTAACTATGGCTACACCTTC; CDR3: CASSLAGQLFNYGYTF
J: TRBJ1-4; V: TRBV4-1; size: -; D: -; DNA: TGCGCCAGCGGAGGGGCCGGGTTCCTCGTAACTAATGAAAAACTGTTTTTT; CDR3: CASGGAGFLVTNEKLFF
J: TRBJ2-2; V: TRBV6-5; size: once; D: -; DNA: TGTGCCAGCATCAGGGGCGCGAACACCGGGGAGCTGTTTTTT; CDR3: CASIRGANTGELFF
J: TRBJ2-1; V: TRBV29-1; size: -; D: -; DNA: TGCAGCGTTGAACGGGTGACCTACAATGAGCAGTTCTTC; CDR3: CSVERVTYNEQFF
J: TRBJ1-5; V: TRBV6-1; size: -; D: -; DNA: TGTGCCAGCAGTGAATATCTAAAAAGCAATCAGCCCCAGCATTTT; CDR3: CASSEYLKSNQPQHF
J: TRBJ1-2; V: TRBV6-6; size: -; D: -; DNA: TGTGCCAGCAGCCTCTCACACGGGGGCTACACCTTC; CDR3: CASSLSHGGYTF
J: TRBJ1-2; V: TRBV18; size: few; D: -; DNA: TGTGCCAGCTCACCGGAAAGCGCTAACTATGGCTACACCTTC; CDR3: CASSPESANYGYTF
J: TRBJ2-3; V: TRBV2; size: -; D: TRBD2; DNA: TGTGCCAGCAGTGGCGGGACCCCCGGGAGGACGCAGTATTTT; CDR3: CASSGGTPGRTQYF
J: TRBJ1-1; V: TRBV5-5; size: few; D: -; DNA: TGTGCCAGCAGCTTGGCCTTGAACACTGAAGCTTTCTTT; CDR3: CASSLALNTEAFF
J: TRBJ2-3; V: TRBV5-4; size: -; D: -; DNA: TGTGCCAGCAGCATGGGAGGTCTCCCTACAGATACGCAGTATTTT; CDR3: CASSMGGLPTDTQYF
J: TRBJ2-1; V: TRBV5-1; size: -; D: -; DNA: TGCGCCAGCAGCCTATTAGAGGGTAATGAGCAGTTCTTC; CDR3: CASSLLEGNEQFF
J: TRBJ1-1; V: TRBV5-1; size: -; D: -; DNA: TGCGCCAGCAGATCTGGTGTCATGAACACTGAAGCTTTCTTT; CDR3: CASRSGVMNTEAFF
J: TRBJ1-4; V: TRBV5-8; size: -; D: -; DNA: TGTGCCAGCAGCCCGCCCAGGTATTCAAATGAAAAACTGTTTTTT; CDR3: CASSPPRYSNEKLFF
J: TRBJ2-3; V: TRBV7-9; size: -; D: TRBD2; DNA: TGTGCCAGCACCATGGGCCGGGGGGGCCTAGATACGCAGTATTTT; CDR3: CASTMGRGGLDTQYF
J: TRBJ2-7; V: TRBV18; size: -; D: TRBD1; DNA: TGTGCCAGCTCACCACGTAGGGGACAGGGAGGTCTGGACTACGAGCAGTACTTC; CDR3: CASSPRRGQGGLDYEQYF
J: TRBJ1-1; V: TRBV2; size: -; D: -; DNA: TGTGCCACCCAGGCTCCCTTACTAATGAACACTGAAGCTTTCTTT; CDR3: CATQAPLLMNTEAFF
J: TRBJ1-2; V: TRBV5-1; size: once; D: -; DNA: TGCGCCAGCAGCGCCGGAGGGGGACTAATGAAGTATGGCTACACCTTC; CDR3: CASSAGGGLMKYGYTF
J: TRBJ2-1; V: TRBV5-5; size: -; D: -; DNA: TGTGCCAGCAGCTTTGAAGCCCTGAGCTCCTACAATGAGCAGTTCTTC; CDR3: CASSFEALSSYNEQFF
J: TRBJ2-7; V: TRBV11-3; size: -; D: -; DNA: TGTGCCAGCAGCTCCCGGCTGGACTCCGAGCAGTACTTC; CDR3: CASSSRLDSEQYF
J: TRBJ1-1; V: TRBV18; size: -; D: -; DNA: TGTGCCAGCTCACCAAATGCACAGGGCCCTGAAGCTTTCTTT; CDR3: CASSPNAQGPEAFF
J: TRBJ2-1; V: TRBV7-2; size: -; D: -; DNA: TGTGCCAGCAGCGAACAGGGTTCCTACAATGAGCAGTTCTTC; CDR3: CASSEQGSYNEQFF
J: TRBJ1-5; V: TRBV2; size: -; D: -; DNA: TGTGCCAGCAGTGAAATCAGGGGAAGGGCCGGGTATGGCAATCAGCCCCAGCATTTT; CDR3: CASSEIRGRAGYGNQPQHF
J: TRBJ1-2; V: TRBV27; size: -; D: -; DNA: TGTGCCAGCAGTTTAGATTTGACAGCTGGGGGCTACACCTTC; CDR3: CASSLDLTAGGYTF
J: TRBJ2-2; V: TRBV6-6; size: once; D: TRBD2; DNA: TGTGCCAGCAATAGAGCGGGGGGCGCGAACACCGGGGAGCTGTTTTTT; CDR3: CASNRAGGANTGELFF
J: TRBJ1-2; V: TRBV11-2; size: -; D: -; DNA: TGTGCCAGCAGCTCACTCTCGGGCCCACGGGCTAACTATGGCTACACCTTC; CDR3: CASSSLSGPRANYGYTF
J: TRBJ2-3; V: TRBV11-3; size: -; D: -; DNA: TGTGCCAGCAGCCGGCCCCCGGATACGCAGTATTTT; CDR3: CASSRPPDTQYF
J: TRBJ1-1; V: TRBV7-8; size: -; D: -; DNA: TGTGCCAGCAGCTTTAGGTTGAACACTGAAGCTTTCTTT; CDR3: CASSFRLNTEAFF
J: TRBJ2-5; V: TRBV5-4; size: -; D: TRBD2; DNA: TGTGCCAGCAGCTTGAAGAGTCTAGCGGGGGGGCTCGGAGAGACCCAGTACTTC; CDR3: CASSLKSLAGGLGETQYF
J: TRBJ2-4; V: TRBV15; size: -; D: -; DNA: TGTGCCACCAGCAGAGTACAGTTAGCCAAAAACATTCAGTACTTC; CDR3: CATSRVQLAKNIQYF
J: TRBJ1-1; V: TRBV14; size: -; D: TRBD1; DNA: TGTGCCAGCAGCCAACAGGGGGGTCGGACTGAAGCTTTCTTT; CDR3: CASSQQGGRTEAFF
J: TRBJ1-6; V: TRBV5-6; size: -; D: -; DNA: TGTGCCAGCAGCCTAGGGGGAGGTGATTGGGTTTCACCCCTCCACTTT; CDR3: CASSLGGGDWVSPLHF
J: TRBJ1-4; V: TRBV19; size: -; D: TRBD1; DNA: TGTGCCAGTAGTAGAGACAGGGGTAATGAAAAACTGTTTTTT; CDR3: CASSRDRGNEKLFF
J: TRBJ2-1; V: TRBV12-5; size: -; D: -; DNA: TGTGCTAGTGGTTTGGGTTGGGCAGCGATAGCCGATGAGCAGTTCTTC; CDR3: CASGLGWAAIADEQFF
J: TRBJ2-1; V: TRBV27; size: -; D: -; DNA: TGTGCCAGCAGTATCTCCTCCTACAATGAGCAGTTCTTC; CDR3: CASSISSYNEQFF
J: TRBJ2-2; V: TRBV7-9; size: -; D: TRBD1; DNA: TGTGCCAGCAGCTTGCGAACAGGGGAGAGAACCGGGGAGCTGTTTTTT; CDR3: CASSLRTGERTGELFF
J: TRBJ1-3; V: TRBV7-9; size: -; D: -; DNA: TGTGCCAGCAGCTTAGAGTCTCTCCGGGCTGGAAACACCATATATTTT; CDR3: CASSLESLRAGNTIYF
J: TRBJ2-5; V: TRBV14; size: -; D: -; DNA: TGTGCCAGCCCAGAGTCAGGGCGGTTGAAAGAGACCCAGTACTTC; CDR3: CASPESGRLKETQYF
J: TRBJ1-4; V: TRBV4-1; size: -; D: TRBD1; DNA: TGCGCCAGCAGCCAAGCTTATTTTCACAGGGGTACAGCTAATGAAAAACTGTTTTTT; CDR3: CASSQAYFHRGTANEKLFF